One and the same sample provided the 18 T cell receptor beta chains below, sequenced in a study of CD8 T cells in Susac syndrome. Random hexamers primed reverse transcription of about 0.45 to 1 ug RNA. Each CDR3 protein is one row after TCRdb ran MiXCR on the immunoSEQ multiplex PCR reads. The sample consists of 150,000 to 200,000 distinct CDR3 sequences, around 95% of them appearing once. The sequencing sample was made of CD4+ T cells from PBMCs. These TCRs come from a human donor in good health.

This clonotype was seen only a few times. The CDR3 region has the DNA TGTGCCAGCAGTTTGGAGGGGGCAGACGGCTACACCTTC. Its protein is CASSLEGADGYTF. The chain couples TRBV12-3 or TRBV12-4 to TRBJ1-2; 7 bases match TRBD1. The CDR3 extends over 13 amino acids. V lost 3 bases and J lost 8; bases outside the gene matches: 6.

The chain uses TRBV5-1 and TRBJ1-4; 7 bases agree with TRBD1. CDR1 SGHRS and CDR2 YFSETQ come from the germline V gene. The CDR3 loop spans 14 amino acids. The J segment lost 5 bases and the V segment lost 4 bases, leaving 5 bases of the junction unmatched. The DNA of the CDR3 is TGCGCCAGCAGCCCGGGACAGTTGAATGAAAAACTGTTTTTT. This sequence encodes CASSPGQLNEKLFF.

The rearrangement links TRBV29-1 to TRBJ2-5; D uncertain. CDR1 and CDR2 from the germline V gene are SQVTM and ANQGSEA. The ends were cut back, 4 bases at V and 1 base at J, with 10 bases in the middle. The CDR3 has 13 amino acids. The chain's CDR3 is CSVALSSQETQYF. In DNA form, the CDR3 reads TGCAGCGTTGCTTTGAGTTCCCAAGAGACCCAGTACTTC.

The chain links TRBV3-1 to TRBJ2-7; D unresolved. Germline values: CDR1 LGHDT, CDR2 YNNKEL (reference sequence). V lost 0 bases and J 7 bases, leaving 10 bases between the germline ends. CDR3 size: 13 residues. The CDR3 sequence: CASSQETDGEQYF. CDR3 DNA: TGTGCCAGCAGCCAAGAAACAGACGGAGAGCAGTACTTC.

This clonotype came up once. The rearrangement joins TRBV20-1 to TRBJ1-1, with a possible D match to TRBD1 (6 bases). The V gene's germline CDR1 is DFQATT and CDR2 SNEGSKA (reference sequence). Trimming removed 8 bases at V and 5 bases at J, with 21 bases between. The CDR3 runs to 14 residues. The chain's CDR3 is CSTTRGGGGTEAFF. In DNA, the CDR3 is TGCAGTACCACTCGTGGGGGCGGAGGGACTGAAGCTTTCTTT.

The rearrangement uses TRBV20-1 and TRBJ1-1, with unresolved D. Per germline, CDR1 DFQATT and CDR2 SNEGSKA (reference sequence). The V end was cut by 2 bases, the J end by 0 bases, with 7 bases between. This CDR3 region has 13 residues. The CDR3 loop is CSARTGMNTEAFF. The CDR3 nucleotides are TGCAGTGCTAGAACGGGGATGAACACTGAAGCTTTCTTT.

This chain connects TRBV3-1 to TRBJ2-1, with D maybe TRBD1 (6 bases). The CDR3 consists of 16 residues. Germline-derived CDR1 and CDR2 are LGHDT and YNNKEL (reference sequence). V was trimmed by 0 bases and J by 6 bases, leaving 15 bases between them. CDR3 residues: CASSQDRQGKGNEQFF. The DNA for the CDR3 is TGTGCCAGCAGCCAAGATAGGCAGGGGAAAGGCAATGAGCAGTTCTTC.

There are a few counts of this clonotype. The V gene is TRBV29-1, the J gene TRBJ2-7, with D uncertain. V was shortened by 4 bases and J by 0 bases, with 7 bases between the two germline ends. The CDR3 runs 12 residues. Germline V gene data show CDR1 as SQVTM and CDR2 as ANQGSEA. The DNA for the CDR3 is TGCAGCGTTGGCCAGGCCTCCTACGAGCAGTACTTC. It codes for CSVGQASYEQYF.

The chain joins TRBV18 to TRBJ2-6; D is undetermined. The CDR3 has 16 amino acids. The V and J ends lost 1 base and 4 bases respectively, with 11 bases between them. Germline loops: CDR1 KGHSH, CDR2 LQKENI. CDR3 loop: CASSPRTSTGANVLTF. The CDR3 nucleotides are TGTGCCAGCTCACCACGGACGAGCACCGGGGCCAACGTCCTGACTTTC.

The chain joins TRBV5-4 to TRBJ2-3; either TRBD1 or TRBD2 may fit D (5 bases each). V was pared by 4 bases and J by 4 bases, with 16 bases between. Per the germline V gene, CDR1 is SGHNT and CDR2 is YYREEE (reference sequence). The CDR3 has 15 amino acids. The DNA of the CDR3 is TGTGCCAGCAGCCTGGGGGATTCTATGGCAGATACGCAGTATTTT. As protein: CASSLGDSMADTQYF.

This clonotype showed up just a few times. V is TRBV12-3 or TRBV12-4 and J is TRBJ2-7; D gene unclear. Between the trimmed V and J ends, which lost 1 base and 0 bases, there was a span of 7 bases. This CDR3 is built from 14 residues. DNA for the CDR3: TGTGCCAGCAGTTTAGGTGGGCTCTCCTACGAGCAGTACTTC. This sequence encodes CASSLGGLSYEQYF.

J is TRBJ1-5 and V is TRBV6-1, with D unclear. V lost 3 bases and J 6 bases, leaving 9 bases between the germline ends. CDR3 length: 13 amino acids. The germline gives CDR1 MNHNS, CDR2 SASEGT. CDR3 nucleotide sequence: TGTGCCAGCAGTGAGGGCCTTTTTCAGCCCCAGCATTTT. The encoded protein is CASSEGLFQPQHF.

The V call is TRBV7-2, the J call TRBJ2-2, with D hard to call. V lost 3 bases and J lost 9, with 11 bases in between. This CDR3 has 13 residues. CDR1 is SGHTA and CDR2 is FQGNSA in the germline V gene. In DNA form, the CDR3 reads TGTGCCAGCAGCTTCGCGATTAGCCGGGAGCTGTTTTTT. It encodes CASSFAISRELFF.

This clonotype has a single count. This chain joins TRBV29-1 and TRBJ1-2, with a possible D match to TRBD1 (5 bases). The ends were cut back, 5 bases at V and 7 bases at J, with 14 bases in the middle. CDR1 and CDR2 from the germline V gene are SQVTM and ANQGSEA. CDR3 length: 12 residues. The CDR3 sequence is CSVQGGLRGYTF. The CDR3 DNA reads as TGCAGCGTTCAGGGAGGTCTTCGTGGCTACACCTTC.

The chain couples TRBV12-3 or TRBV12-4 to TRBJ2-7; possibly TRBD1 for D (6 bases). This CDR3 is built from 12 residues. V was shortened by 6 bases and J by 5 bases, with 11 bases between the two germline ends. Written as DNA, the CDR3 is TGTGCCAGCAGCCCCAGGGGACACGAGCAGTACTTC. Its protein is CASSPRGHEQYF.

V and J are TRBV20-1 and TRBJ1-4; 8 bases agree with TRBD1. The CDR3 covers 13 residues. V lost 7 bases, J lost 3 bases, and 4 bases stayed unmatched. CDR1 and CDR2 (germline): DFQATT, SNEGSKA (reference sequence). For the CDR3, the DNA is TGCAGTGTATCGGGACAGGCTAATGAAAAACTGTTTTTT. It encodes CSVSGQANEKLFF.

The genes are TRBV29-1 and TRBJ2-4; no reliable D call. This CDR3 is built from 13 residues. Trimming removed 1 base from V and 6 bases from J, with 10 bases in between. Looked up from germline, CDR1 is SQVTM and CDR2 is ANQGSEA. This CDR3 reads CSVEAPLGNIQYF. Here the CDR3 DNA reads TGCAGCGTTGAAGCCCCCCTAGGAAACATTCAGTACTTC.

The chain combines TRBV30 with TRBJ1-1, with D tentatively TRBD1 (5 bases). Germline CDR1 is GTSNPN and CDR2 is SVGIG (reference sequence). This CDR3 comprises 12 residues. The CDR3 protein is CAGKVGGARAFF. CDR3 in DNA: TGTGCTGGAAAGGTCGGTGGGGCGCGGGCTTTCTTT.